This T cell receptor (beta chain) derives from a study of cytomegalovirus exposure and HLA in healthy donors. Notes on the study in general: Presence/absence comparisons presumed near-even sequencing depth among donors. Some TCR beta chains (around 160 of them) were listed as cytomegalovirus-associated.

CDR3 length equals 12 residues. Trimming pared 3 bases from V and 6 bases from J, leaving 5 bases between. Germline CDR1 and CDR2: MDHEN and SYDVKM. PCR used 60 Vbeta primers and 13 Jbeta primers. Repertoires were generated with immunoSEQ multiplex PCR, while TCRdb's copy carries only in-frame clones and drops some. The sample records fewer than 250,000 clones, roughly 84% being singletons. With regard to this clone: Antigen unknown.

Sequencing was carried out using PBMCs. V usage is TRBV28 and J usage is TRBJ2-2; D is undetermined. The TCR sequence derives from a girl aged 5-17 years in good health and CMV-seronegative. CDR3 in DNA: TGTGCCAGCAGTTTCTTCTCCGGGGAGCTGTTTTTT. Its translation: CASSFFSGELFF.